The 14 T cell receptor beta chains below all came from one sample that was sequenced in a study of T-cell reconstitution after alpha-beta-depleted transplantation in children. Unique molecular identifiers featured in how the TCRbeta library was prepared. TCRdb processed the PCR reads anew with MiXCR; each CDR3 protein has one entry. The sample has hundreds of thousands of distinct CDR3 sequences, 10% to 15% seen once. Material: PBMCs, mostly from graft donor cells, obtained 360 days after TCRalphabeta/CD19-depleted stem cell transplant. The receptors derive from a male patient aged 5 to 17 who had a stem cell transplant for acute myeloid leukemia, so the T cells may come from the graft donor.

This clonotype was counted many times. The J gene is TRBJ2-5, the V gene TRBV20-1; 14 bases align to TRBD2. This CDR3 comprises 18 residues. Looked up from germline, CDR1 is DFQATT and CDR2 is SNEGSKA (reference sequence). V lost 6 bases and J lost 5; bases outside the gene matches: 17. CDR3 DNA: TGCAGTGCGACCTGGCTGGGACTAGCGGGAGTTTGGTCGGAGACCCAGTACTTC. It translates to CSATWLGLAGVWSETQYF.

The chain uses TRBV7-2 and TRBJ2-7; D may correspond to TRBD1 or TRBD2 (5 bases each). V gave up 1 base and J gave up 2 bases, with 12 bases separating them. Germline CDR1 SGHTA, CDR2 FQGNSA. This CDR3 is 15 amino acids long. This CDR3 is CASSLVGVGPYEQYF. DNA for the CDR3: TGTGCCAGCAGCTTAGTGGGGGTAGGTCCCTACGAGCAGTACTTC.

The sample holds a few counts of this clonotype. CDR3 nucleotides: TGCGCCAGCAGCCAAGATATTGCAGGTTTCACCTACGAGCAGTACTTC. It is translated as CASSQDIAGFTYEQYF. This rearrangement joins TRBV4-3 to TRBJ2-7; no definite D call. The V gene's germline CDR1 is LGHNA and CDR2 YSLEER. Trimming stripped 0 bases from V and 2 bases from J, with 14 bases between. This CDR3 has 16 amino acids.

This CDR3 reads CASSAPGLAAVTGELFF. Written as DNA, the CDR3 is TGTGCCAGCAGCGCACCGGGACTAGCGGCTGTCACCGGGGAGCTGTTTTTT. The chain recombines TRBV7-9 with TRBJ2-2, with TRBD2 identical over 11 bases. The CDR3 loop spans 17 amino acids. CDR1 SEHNR and CDR2 FQNEAQ come from the germline V gene (reference sequence). The J segment lost 4 bases and the V segment lost 5 bases, leaving 9 bases of the junction unmatched. Combining the CDR3 with reference TRBV7-9 and TRBJ2-2 gives the whole variable domain DTGVSQNPRHKITKRGQNVTFRCDPISEHNRLYWYRQTLGQGPEFLTYFQNEAQLEKSRLLSDRFSAERPKGSFSTLEIQRTEQGDSAMYLCASSAPGLAAVTGELFFGEGSRLTVL.

This clonotype was seen only a few times. This chain links TRBV25-1 with TRBJ2-7; possible D gene TRBD1, 6 bases. The CDR3 has 16 amino acids. V lost 5 bases and J lost 2, with 19 bases in between. From germline, CDR1 is MGHDK and CDR2 SYGVNS. The CDR3 is CASSSTRDIATYEQYF. CDR3 bases: TGTGCCAGCAGTTCCACCCGGGACATAGCTACCTACGAGCAGTACTTC.

This clonotype turned up a few times. The chain employs TRBV19 and TRBJ2-1; 13 bases are shared with TRBD2. Per germline, CDR1 LNHDA and CDR2 SQIVND (reference sequence). V shed 0 bases, J shed 4 bases, and the junction held 9 bases outside the gene matches. This CDR3 contains 19 residues. This CDR3 is CASSIETGTSGIRYNEQFF. The CDR3 nucleotides read TGTGCCAGTAGTATAGAAACCGGGACTAGCGGGATACGGTACAATGAGCAGTTCTTC.

The V gene is TRBV7-6, the J gene TRBJ2-5; 7 positions match TRBD1. This CDR3 spans 16 amino acids. Germline values: CDR1 SGHVS, CDR2 FNYEAQ. V was clipped by 6 bases and J by 2 bases; unmatched bases: 12. The CDR3 spells CASSSPTGYSQETQYF. In nucleotides, the CDR3 is TGTGCCAGCAGTTCACCGACAGGGTACTCTCAAGAGACCCAGTACTTC. Filled out from reference TRBV7-6 and TRBJ2-5, the complete variable domain reads GAGVSQSPRYKVTKRGQDVALRCDPISGHVSLYWYRQALGQGPEFLTYFNYEAQQDKSGLPNDRFSAERPEGSISTLTIQRTEQRDSAMYRCASSSPTGYSQETQYFGPGTRLLVL.

This clonotype came up many times. The chain has TRBV12-3 or TRBV12-4 and TRBJ2-3; TRBD1 is a possible D gene (5 bases). The CDR3 runs 17 residues. Between the trimmed V and J ends, which lost 0 bases and 1 base, there was a span of 14 bases. In DNA form, the CDR3 reads TGTGCCAGCAGTTTAGCGAGACAGCGTTGGGGCACAGATACGCAGTATTTT. It yields the protein CASSLARQRWGTDTQYF.

Ten or more counts support this clonotype. The chain recombines TRBV5-1 with TRBJ2-6; 7 bases line up with TRBD1. Germline-derived CDR1 and CDR2 are SGHRS and YFSETQ. V was clipped by 5 bases and J by 4 bases; unmatched bases: 6. This CDR3 region has 15 residues. CDR3 coding DNA: TGCGCCAGCAGACCCACAGGGGACGGGGCCAACGTCCTGACTTTC. Protein: CASRPTGDGANVLTF.

This rearrangement joins TRBV12-3 or TRBV12-4 to TRBJ2-1; 9 bases agree with TRBD2. This CDR3 has 14 residues. Trimming at V came to 6 bases and at J to 9 bases, leaving 9 bases not matched to a gene. The CDR3 loop reads CASRMVAGVGEQFF. CDR3 nucleotides: TGTGCCAGCAGGATGGTAGCGGGAGTTGGTGAGCAGTTCTTC.

Only a few counts were recorded for this clonotype. V and J are TRBV6-2 or TRBV6-3 and TRBJ2-4, with 8 bases matching TRBD1. Per germline, CDR1 MNHEY and CDR2 SVGEGT. With V trimmed by 7 bases and J by 7 bases, 24 bases remained unmatched. There are 19 residues in the CDR3. The CDR3 nucleotides read TGTGCCAGCACCGGGACAGGCCCGGCGGTCGTCTATCCAGGGAACATTCAGTACTTC. Translation gives CASTGTGPAVVYPGNIQYF.

This chain uses TRBV20-1 with TRBJ2-4; 12 bases fit TRBD2. Germline CDR1 reads DFQATT; CDR2 reads SNEGSKA (reference sequence). The CDR3 is made up of 20 amino acids. With 3 bases clipped from V and 2 bases from J, the junction kept 17 bases outside the gene matches. As DNA, the CDR3 is TGCAGTGCTAGTCGGCCTGGACTAGCGGGACAGCAGCTTTCCAAAAACATTCAGTACTTC. It specifies CSASRPGLAGQQLSKNIQYF.

This clonotype was seen only a few times. One end of the junction is discordant with germline, which a read error may explain. This chain joins TRBV5-1 and TRBJ2-1, with 8 bases that match TRBD2. The length of the CDR3 is 15 residues. Germline V gene sequence: CDR1 SGHRS, CDR2 YFSETQ. The CDR3 bases are TGCGCCGGCAGCTTGACAACTAGCGGTTACAATGAGCAGTTCTTC. Protein: CAGSLTTSGYNEQFF.

The rearrangement links TRBV20-1 to TRBJ2-1, with 8 bases matching TRBD2. This CDR3 has 17 residues. Germline CDR1 DFQATT, CDR2 SNEGSKA (reference sequence). J lost 4 bases, V lost 0 bases, and 11 bases had no gene match. This CDR3 reads CSARDSPGLAVYNEQFF. CDR3 in DNA: TGCAGTGCTAGAGATAGTCCCGGACTAGCTGTTTACAATGAGCAGTTCTTC.